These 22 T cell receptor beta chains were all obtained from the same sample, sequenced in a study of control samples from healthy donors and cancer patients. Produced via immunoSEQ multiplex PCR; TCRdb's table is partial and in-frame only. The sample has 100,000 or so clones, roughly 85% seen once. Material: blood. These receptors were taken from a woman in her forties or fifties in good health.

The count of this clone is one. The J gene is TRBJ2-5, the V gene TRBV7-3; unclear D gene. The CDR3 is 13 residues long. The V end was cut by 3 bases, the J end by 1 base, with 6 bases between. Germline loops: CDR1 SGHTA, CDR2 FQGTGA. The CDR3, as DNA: TGTGCCAGCAGCTTTCAGGCCCAAGAGACCCAGTACTTC. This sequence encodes CASSFQAQETQYF.

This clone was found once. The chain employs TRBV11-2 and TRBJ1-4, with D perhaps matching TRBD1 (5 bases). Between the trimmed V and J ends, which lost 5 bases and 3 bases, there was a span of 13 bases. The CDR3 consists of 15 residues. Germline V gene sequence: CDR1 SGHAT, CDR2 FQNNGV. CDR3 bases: TGTGCCAGCAGCCCAGGGACGGCACCTAATGAAAAACTGTTTTTT. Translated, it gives CASSPGTAPNEKLFF.

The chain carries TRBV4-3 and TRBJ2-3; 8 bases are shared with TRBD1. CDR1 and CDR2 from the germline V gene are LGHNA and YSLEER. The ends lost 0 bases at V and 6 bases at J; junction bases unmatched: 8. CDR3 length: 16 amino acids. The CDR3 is CASSQDQGALKDTQYF. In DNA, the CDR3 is TGCGCCAGCAGCCAAGATCAGGGGGCGCTAAAGGATACGCAGTATTTT.

CDR3 in DNA: TGTGCCAGCAGCCAAGATTCACGGACTAGGAATTACAATGAGCAGTTCTTC. It yields the protein CASSQDSRTRNYNEQFF. This chain links TRBV3-1 (or the pseudogene TRBV3-2) with TRBJ2-1; the match to TRBD2 covers 7 bases. This CDR3 is 17 amino acids long. The V gene's germline CDR1 is LGHDT and CDR2 YNNKEL (reference sequence). V lost 0 bases, J lost 4 bases, and 9 bases stayed unmatched.

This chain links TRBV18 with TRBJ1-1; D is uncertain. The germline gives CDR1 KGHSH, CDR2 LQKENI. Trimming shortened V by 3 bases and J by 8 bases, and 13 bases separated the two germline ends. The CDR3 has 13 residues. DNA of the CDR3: TGTGCCAGCTCACCCGACATACACCCCGAAGCTTTCTTT. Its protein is CASSPDIHPEAFF.

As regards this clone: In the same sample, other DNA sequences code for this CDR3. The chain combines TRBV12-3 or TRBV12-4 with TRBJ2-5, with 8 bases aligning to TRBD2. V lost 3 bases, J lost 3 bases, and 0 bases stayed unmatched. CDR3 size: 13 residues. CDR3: CASSFGGEETQYF. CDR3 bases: TGTGCCAGCAGTTTCGGGGGGGAAGAGACCCAGTACTTC.

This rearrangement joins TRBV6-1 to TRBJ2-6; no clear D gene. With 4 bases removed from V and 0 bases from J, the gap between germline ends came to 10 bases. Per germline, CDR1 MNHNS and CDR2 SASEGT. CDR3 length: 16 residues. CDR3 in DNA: TGTGCCAGCAGTGCGTACGGCCTCTCTGGGGCCAACGTCCTGACTTTC. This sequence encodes CASSAYGLSGANVLTF.

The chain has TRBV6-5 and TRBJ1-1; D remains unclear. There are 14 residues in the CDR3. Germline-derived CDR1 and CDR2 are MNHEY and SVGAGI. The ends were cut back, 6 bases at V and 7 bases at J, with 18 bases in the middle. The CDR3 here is CASRFGLTNDEAFF. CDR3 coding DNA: TGTGCCAGCAGATTCGGACTAACTAATGATGAAGCTTTCTTT.

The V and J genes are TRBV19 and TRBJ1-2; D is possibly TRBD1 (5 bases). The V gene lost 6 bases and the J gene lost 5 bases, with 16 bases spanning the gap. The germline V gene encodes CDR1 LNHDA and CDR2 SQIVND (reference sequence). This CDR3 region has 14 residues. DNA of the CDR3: TGTGCCAGTAGCGGCGGGGCCACCTTATATGGCTACACCTTC. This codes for CASSGGATLYGYTF.

CDR3 loop: CASSVGLAGGVGSYNEQFF. The CDR3 DNA follows: TGCGCCAGCAGCGTCGGACTAGCGGGAGGAGTTGGCTCCTACAATGAGCAGTTCTTC. This chain links TRBV5-1 with TRBJ2-1; TRBD2 matches at 14 bases. Looked up from germline, CDR1 is SGHRS and CDR2 is YFSETQ. V lost 4 bases to trimming and J lost 0 bases; unmatched junction nucleotides: 9. The CDR3 is 19 residues long.

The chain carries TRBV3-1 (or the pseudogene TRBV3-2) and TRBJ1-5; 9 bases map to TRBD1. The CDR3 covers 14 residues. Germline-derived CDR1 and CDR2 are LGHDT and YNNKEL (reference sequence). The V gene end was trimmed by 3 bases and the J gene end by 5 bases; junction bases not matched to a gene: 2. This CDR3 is CASSQGQGDQPQHF. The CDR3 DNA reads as TGTGCCAGCAGCCAGGGACAGGGAGATCAGCCCCAGCATTTT.

CDR3 protein: CASRRDNTGELFF. The CDR3 nucleotides read TGTGCCAGCCGTCGGGATAACACCGGGGAGCTGTTTTTT. The rearrangement joins TRBV7-9 to TRBJ2-2; a possible D gene is TRBD2 (5 bases). Trimming removed 8 bases from V and 2 bases from J, with 9 bases in between. The CDR3 totals 13 residues. Germline lookup yields CDR1 SEHNR and CDR2 FQNEAQ (reference sequence).

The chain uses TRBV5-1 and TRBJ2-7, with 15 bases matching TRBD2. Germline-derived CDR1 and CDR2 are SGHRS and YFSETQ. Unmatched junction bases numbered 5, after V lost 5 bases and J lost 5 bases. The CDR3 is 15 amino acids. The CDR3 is CASSWTSGGANEQYF. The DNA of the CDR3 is TGCGCCAGCAGTTGGACTAGCGGGGGGGCGAACGAGCAGTACTTC. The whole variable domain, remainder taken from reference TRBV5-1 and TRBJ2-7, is KAGVTQTPRYLIKTRGQQVTLSCSPISGHRSVSWYQQTPGQGLQFLFEYFSETQRNKGNFPGRFSGRQFSNSRSEMNVSTLELGDSALYLCASSWTSGGANEQYFGPGTRLTVT.

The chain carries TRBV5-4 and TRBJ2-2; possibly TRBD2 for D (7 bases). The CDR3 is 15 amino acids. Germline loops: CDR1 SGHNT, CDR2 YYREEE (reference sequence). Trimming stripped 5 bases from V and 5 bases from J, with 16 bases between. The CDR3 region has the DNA TGTGCCAGCAGGTCGGACGGGGGGCGTACCGGGGAGCTGTTTTTT. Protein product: CASRSDGGRTGELFF. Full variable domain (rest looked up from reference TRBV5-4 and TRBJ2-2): ETGVTQSPTHLIKTRGQQVTLRCSSQSGHNTVSWYQQALGQGPQFIFQYYREEENGRGNFPPRFSGLQFPNYSSELNVNALELDDSALYLCASRSDGGRTGELFFGEGSRLTVL.

CDR3 sequence reads: CASSSVGAELAKNIQYF. As DNA, the CDR3 is TGTGCCAGCAGCTCCGTTGGGGCCGAGCTAGCCAAAAACATTCAGTACTTC. The V gene is TRBV7-2, the J gene TRBJ2-4; tentative D call: TRBD1 (5 bases). The V gene's germline CDR1 is SGHTA and CDR2 FQGNSA. This CDR3 is 17 amino acids long. Trimming removed 4 bases at V and 0 bases at J, with 16 bases between. The full variable domain, its missing parts supplied by reference TRBV7-2 and TRBJ2-4, is GAGVSQSPSNKVTEKGKDVELRCDPISGHTALYWYRQSLGQGLEFLIYFQGNSAPDKSGLPSDRFSAERTGGSVSTLTIQRTQQEDSAVYLCASSSVGAELAKNIQYFGAGTRLSVL.

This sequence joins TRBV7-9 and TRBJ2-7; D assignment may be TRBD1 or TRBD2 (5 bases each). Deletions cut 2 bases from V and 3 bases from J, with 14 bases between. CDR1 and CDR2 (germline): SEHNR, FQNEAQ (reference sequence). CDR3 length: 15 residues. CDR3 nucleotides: TGTGCCAGCAGCTTAAACGCAGGGACGGGCTACGAGCAGTACTTC. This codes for CASSLNAGTGYEQYF.

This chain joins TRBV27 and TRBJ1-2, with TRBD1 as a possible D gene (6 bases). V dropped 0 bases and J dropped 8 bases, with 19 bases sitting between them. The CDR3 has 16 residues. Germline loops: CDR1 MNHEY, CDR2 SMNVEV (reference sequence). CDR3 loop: CASSLSPEGRGYGYTF. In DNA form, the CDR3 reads TGTGCCAGCAGTTTATCCCCCGAGGGCAGGGGATACGGCTACACCTTC.

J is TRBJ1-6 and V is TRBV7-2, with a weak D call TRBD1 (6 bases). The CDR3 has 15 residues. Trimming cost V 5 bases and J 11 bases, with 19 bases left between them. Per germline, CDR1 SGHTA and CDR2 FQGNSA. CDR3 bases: TGTGCCAGCAGCCGCCAGGGGCTCCGTTTTGCACCCCTCCACTTT. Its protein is CASSRQGLRFAPLHF. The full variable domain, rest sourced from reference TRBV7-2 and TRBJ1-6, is GAGVSQSPSNKVTEKGKDVELRCDPISGHTALYWYRQSLGQGLEFLIYFQGNSAPDKSGLPSDRFSAERTGGSVSTLTIQRTQQEDSAVYLCASSRQGLRFAPLHFGNGTRLTVT.

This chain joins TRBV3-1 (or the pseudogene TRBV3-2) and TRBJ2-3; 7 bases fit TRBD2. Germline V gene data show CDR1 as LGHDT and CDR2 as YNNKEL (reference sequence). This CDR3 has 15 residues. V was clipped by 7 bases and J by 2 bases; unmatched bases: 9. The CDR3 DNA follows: TGTGCCAGCAAACCGCGGGGGAGTATCACAGATACGCAGTATTTT. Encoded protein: CASKPRGSITDTQYF.

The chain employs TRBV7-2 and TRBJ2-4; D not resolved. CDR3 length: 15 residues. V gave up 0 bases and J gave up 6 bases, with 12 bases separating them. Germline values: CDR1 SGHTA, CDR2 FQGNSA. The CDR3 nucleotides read TGTGCCAGCAGCTTAGCGGCCCTTGGCGGAAACATTCAGTACTTC. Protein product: CASSLAALGGNIQYF.

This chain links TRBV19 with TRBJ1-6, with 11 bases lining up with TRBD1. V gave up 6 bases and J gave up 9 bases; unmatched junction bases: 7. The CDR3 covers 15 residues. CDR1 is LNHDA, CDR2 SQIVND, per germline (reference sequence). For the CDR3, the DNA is TGTGCCAGTAGCCGGGACAGGGGGAGAAGTTCACCCCTCCACTTT. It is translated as CASSRDRGRSSPLHF.

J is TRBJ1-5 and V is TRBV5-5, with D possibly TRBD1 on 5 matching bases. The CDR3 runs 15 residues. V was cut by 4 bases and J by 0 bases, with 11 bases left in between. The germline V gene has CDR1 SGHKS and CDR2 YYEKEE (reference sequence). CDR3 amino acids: CASSTGSDSNQPQHF. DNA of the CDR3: TGTGCCAGCAGCACAGGATCCGATAGCAATCAGCCCCAGCATTTT. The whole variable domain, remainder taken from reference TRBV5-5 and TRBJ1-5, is DAGVTQSPTHLIKTRGQQVTLRCSPISGHKSVSWYQQVLGQGPQFIFQYYEKEERGRGNFPDRFSARQFPNYSSELNVNALLLGDSALYLCASSTGSDSNQPQHFGDGTRLSIL.